A single sample is the source of the 16 T cell receptor beta chains below, sequenced in a study of T cell repertoires in ileal Crohn's disease. Only in-frame clones appear in the TCRdb table, and some are missing; sequencing was by immunoSEQ multiplex PCR. This sample carries about 18,000 clones, approximately 60% of them seen once, and the ten largest clones take approximately 7%. The sequenced material came from ileal tissue. The receptors shown here come from an adult with Crohn's disease.

This chain links TRBV28 with TRBJ2-7, with D unclear. Trimming removed 5 bases from V and 3 bases from J, with 5 bases in between. The germline V gene has CDR1 MDHEN and CDR2 SYDVKM. This CDR3 spans 11 amino acids. The CDR3 DNA is TGTGCCAGCAGTGTCAACTACGAGCAGTACTTC. This sequence encodes CASSVNYEQYF.

This chain links TRBV5-1 with TRBJ2-7, with 13 positions matching TRBD2. V shed 3 bases and J 6 bases; nucleotides not matched to a gene: 12. Germline CDR1 reads SGHRS; CDR2 reads YFSETQ. The CDR3 is 17 amino acids. The CDR3 sequence: CASSWTSGSPGASEQYF. The CDR3 bases are TGCGCCAGCAGCTGGACTAGCGGGAGTCCCGGGGCCTCCGAGCAGTACTTC.

The chain uses TRBV9 and TRBJ2-2, with 7 nucleotides matching TRBD2. V lost 0 bases and J lost 3; bases outside the gene matches: 2. CDR1 SGDLS and CDR2 YYNGEE come from the germline V gene. The CDR3 covers 15 residues. In nucleotides, the CDR3 is TGTGCCAGCAGCGTAGGCGGGAGCGACACCGGGGAGCTGTTTTTT. Translating it yields CASSVGGSDTGELFF.

CDR3 nucleotides: TGCGCCAGCAGCTTCACAGGGACCACCGAGACCCAGTACTTC. Its protein product is CASSFTGTTETQYF. The rearrangement uses TRBV5-1 and TRBJ2-5, with D possibly matching TRBD1 (6 bases). CDR3 length: 14 residues. With 2 bases removed from V and 5 bases from J, the gap between germline ends came to 13 bases. In germline, CDR1 is SGHRS, CDR2 YFSETQ.

This chain joins TRBV30 and TRBJ1-1; weak D call: TRBD1 (5 bases). This CDR3 region has 13 residues. Germline V gives CDR1 GTSNPN, CDR2 SVGIG (reference sequence). The V and J ends lost 3 bases and 4 bases respectively, with 12 bases between them. This CDR3 reads CAWRYGAVTEAFF. For the CDR3, the DNA is TGTGCCTGGAGATATGGGGCTGTCACTGAAGCTTTCTTT.

This clone appeared a single time. The V call is TRBV5-1, the J call TRBJ1-4, with D maybe TRBD1 (6 bases). Germline values: CDR1 SGHRS, CDR2 YFSETQ. The CDR3 is 15 amino acids. Trimming left V 4 bases short and J 7 bases short, with 17 bases between. CDR3 in amino acids: CASSPGQREGEKLFF. CDR3 in DNA: TGCGCCAGCAGCCCAGGACAGCGTGAGGGTGAAAAACTGTTTTTT.

This sequence joins TRBV6-6 and TRBJ2-5, with a weak D call TRBD1 (5 bases). V was clipped by 4 bases and J by 6 bases, with 9 bases between them. The CDR3 is made up of 12 amino acids. Germline CDR1 reads MNHNY; CDR2 reads SVGAGI (reference sequence). The CDR3 DNA reads TGTGCCAGCAGTTCGGCAGGGCAGACCCAGTACTTC. Translating gives CASSSAGQTQYF.

The J gene is TRBJ1-2, the V gene TRBV7-9, with D uncertain. The length of the CDR3 is 15 residues. V lost 4 bases to trimming and J lost 7 bases, with 19 bases between them. Looked up from germline, CDR1 is SEHNR and CDR2 is FQNEAQ (reference sequence). The CDR3, as DNA: TGTGCCAGCAGCTCACAGTCCTACGGGGAGGCTGGCTACACCTTC. As protein: CASSSQSYGEAGYTF.

This clone was observed once. The chain combines TRBV4-3 with TRBJ2-3; D is unclear. This CDR3 comprises 14 residues. Germline V CDR1 and CDR2: LGHNA, YSLEER. V lost 1 base and J lost 9, with 14 bases in between. The CDR3 is CASSQAFPPATQYF. The CDR3 DNA is TGCGCCAGCAGCCAAGCCTTCCCACCAGCGACGCAGTATTTT.

V and J are TRBV15 and TRBJ2-5; 7 bases are a match to TRBD2. J gave up 5 bases and V 3 bases, and 9 bases lay outside the gene matches. Germline V CDR1 and CDR2: LNHNV, YYDKDF (reference sequence). The CDR3 runs to 15 residues. The CDR3 reads CATSSYGRTGETQYF. CDR3 coding DNA: TGTGCCACCAGCAGCTACGGGAGGACTGGGGAGACCCAGTACTTC.

This sequence joins TRBV5-1 and TRBJ2-3, with D possibly TRBD2 on 6 matching bases. The CDR3 covers 15 residues. V was cut by 0 bases and J by 1 base, with 9 bases left in between. Germline V gene sequence: CDR1 SGHRS, CDR2 YFSETQ. CDR3 amino acids: CASSLVAGRTDTQYF. The CDR3 region has the DNA TGCGCCAGCAGCTTGGTGGCGGGGCGCACAGATACGCAGTATTTT.

V is TRBV9 and J is TRBJ2-3; possibly TRBD2 for D (6 bases). Germline V gene lookup returns CDR1 SGDLS and CDR2 YYNGEE. Trimming took 4 bases from V and 0 from J, leaving 15 bases between them. The CDR3 length is 16 residues. The CDR3 loop reads CASSLQGAGSTDTQYF. CDR3 DNA sequence: TGTGCCAGCAGCTTACAAGGGGCGGGAAGCACAGATACGCAGTATTTT.

The V call is TRBV7-8, the J call TRBJ1-2, with 11 bases identical to TRBD1. In germline, CDR1 is SGHVS, CDR2 FQNEAQ. J lost 5 bases, V lost 2 bases, and 10 bases had no gene match. The length of the CDR3 is 17 residues. The chain's CDR3 is CASSLTGTGGHPYGYTF. The CDR3 DNA follows: TGTGCCAGCAGCTTAACCGGGACAGGGGGTCATCCTTATGGCTACACCTTC.

This chain joins TRBV11-2 and TRBJ1-1; 7 nucleotides match TRBD1. CDR1 is SGHAT and CDR2 is FQNNGV in the germline V gene. CDR3 length equals 13 residues. V was pared by 1 base and J by 10 bases, with 6 bases of the junction left unmatched. The CDR3 DNA reads as TGTGCCAGCAGCTTAGTAAGGGGGCAGAGAGCTTTCTTT. Translated, it gives CASSLVRGQRAFF.

This clone has only a few counts. This sequence joins TRBV6-5 and TRBJ1-1, with TRBD1 matching over 7 bases. V shed 5 bases, J shed 4 bases, and the junction held 7 bases outside the gene matches. Germline CDR1 reads MNHEY; CDR2 reads SVGAGI. The CDR3 length is 14 residues. The CDR3 reads CASSRRQGGTEAFF. Written as DNA, the CDR3 is TGTGCCAGCAGTCGCCGACAGGGAGGCACTGAAGCTTTCTTT.

In its sample, this clone was seen once. The chain recombines TRBV7-9 with TRBJ1-3; D is undetermined. Trimming shortened V by 1 base and J by 4 bases, and 8 bases separated the two germline ends. Germline loops: CDR1 SEHNR, CDR2 FQNEAQ (reference sequence). There are 14 residues in the CDR3. CDR3 region: CASSLGGPGNTIYF. The CDR3 nucleotides read TGTGCCAGCAGCTTAGGCGGGCCCGGAAACACCATATATTTT.